The next 2 T cell receptor beta chains were all read from a single sample in a study of cytotoxic CD8 clonotypes in ibrutinib-treated CLL. Assay used: immunoSEQ multiplex PCR; TCRdb lists only in-frame clones, some missing. Of 130,000 or so clones in the sample, approximately 83% were seen once. The source material was PBMCs, sampled after 24 months of ibrutinib treatment. The receptors come from a human donor with chronic lymphocytic leukemia.

The rearrangement links TRBV4-3 to TRBJ2-2; tentatively, D is TRBD1 or TRBD2 (5 bases each). The V end lost 0 bases, the J end lost 12 bases, and 11 bases lay between the germline ends. CDR1 is LGHNA, CDR2 YSLEER, per germline. The CDR3 runs 13 residues. CDR3 sequence: CASSQDGKGQLFF. CDR3 bases: TGCGCCAGCAGCCAAGATGGGAAGGGACAGCTGTTTTTT.

The rearrangement uses TRBV5-3 and TRBJ1-5, with 8 nucleotides matching TRBD1. TRBV5-3 is marked as an open reading frame, function uncertain. Losses at the gene ends were 4 bases for V and 7 bases for J; bases not matched to a gene: 7. The CDR3 spans 14 residues. CDR3 in DNA: TGTGCCAGAAGCCTTGGACAGGGCGGGCAGCCCCAGCATTTT. This sequence encodes CARSLGQGGQPQHF.